The T cell receptor (beta chain) described here comes from a study of control samples from healthy donors and cancer patients. Assay: immunoSEQ multiplex PCR; the TCRdb copy retains only in-frame clones and omits some. The table lists 150,000 or so clones, approximately 94% of them singletons. Per the germline V gene, CDR1 is WSHSY and CDR2 is SAAADI. Trimming took off 3 bases at V and 5 bases at J, with 20 bases between the two ends. This CDR3 is built from 16 residues. The rearrangement joins TRBV10-2 to TRBJ2-7; D ambiguous. The TCR comes from a man between 18 and 29 years old in good health. Sequences were obtained from blood. CDR3 coding DNA: TGCGCCAGCAGTGATACCCCGGACCGGCCGGGCGACGAGCAGTACTTC. It yields the protein CASSDTPDRPGDEQYF.